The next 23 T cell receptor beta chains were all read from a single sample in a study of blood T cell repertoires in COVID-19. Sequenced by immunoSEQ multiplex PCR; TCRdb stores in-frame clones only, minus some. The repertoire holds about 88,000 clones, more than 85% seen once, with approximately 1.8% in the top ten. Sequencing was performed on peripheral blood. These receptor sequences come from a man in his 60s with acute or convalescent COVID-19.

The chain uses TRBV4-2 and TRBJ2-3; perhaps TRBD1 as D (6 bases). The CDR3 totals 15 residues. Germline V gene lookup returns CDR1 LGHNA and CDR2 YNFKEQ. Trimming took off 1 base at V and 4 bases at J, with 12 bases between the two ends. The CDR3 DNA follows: TGTGCCAGCAGCCAAGGTCCAGGGGCGGCAGATACGCAGTATTTT. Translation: CASSQGPGAADTQYF.

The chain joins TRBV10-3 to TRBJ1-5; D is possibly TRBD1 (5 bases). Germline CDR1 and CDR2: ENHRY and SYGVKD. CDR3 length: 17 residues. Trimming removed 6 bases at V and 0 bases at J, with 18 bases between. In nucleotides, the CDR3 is TGTGCCATCAGCGTCGACGACAGCATCTATAGCAATCAGCCCCAGCATTTT. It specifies CAISVDDSIYSNQPQHF.

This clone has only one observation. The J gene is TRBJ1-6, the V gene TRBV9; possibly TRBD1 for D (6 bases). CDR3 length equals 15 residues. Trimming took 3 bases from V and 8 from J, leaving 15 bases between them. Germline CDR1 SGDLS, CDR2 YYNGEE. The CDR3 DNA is TGTGCCAGCAGCGCCACTACAGGGATTGATTCACCCCTCCACTTT. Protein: CASSATTGIDSPLHF.

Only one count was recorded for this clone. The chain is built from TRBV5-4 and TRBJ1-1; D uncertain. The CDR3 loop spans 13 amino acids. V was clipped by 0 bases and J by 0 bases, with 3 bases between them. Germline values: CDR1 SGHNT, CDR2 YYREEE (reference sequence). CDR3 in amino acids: CASSLDMNTEAFF. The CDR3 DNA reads TGTGCCAGCAGCTTGGACATGAACACTGAAGCTTTCTTT.

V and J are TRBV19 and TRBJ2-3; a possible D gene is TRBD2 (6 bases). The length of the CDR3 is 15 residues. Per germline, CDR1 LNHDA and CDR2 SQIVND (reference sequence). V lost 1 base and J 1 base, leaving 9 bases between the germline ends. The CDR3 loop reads CASSIGRDGTDTQYF. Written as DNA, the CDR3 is TGTGCCAGTAGTATAGGGCGGGACGGCACAGATACGCAGTATTTT.

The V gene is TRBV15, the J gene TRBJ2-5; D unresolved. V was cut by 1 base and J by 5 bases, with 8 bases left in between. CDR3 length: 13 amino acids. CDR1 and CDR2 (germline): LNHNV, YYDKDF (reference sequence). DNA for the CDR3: TGTGCCACCAGCAGAGGGTTGGGCGAGACCCAGTACTTC. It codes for CATSRGLGETQYF.

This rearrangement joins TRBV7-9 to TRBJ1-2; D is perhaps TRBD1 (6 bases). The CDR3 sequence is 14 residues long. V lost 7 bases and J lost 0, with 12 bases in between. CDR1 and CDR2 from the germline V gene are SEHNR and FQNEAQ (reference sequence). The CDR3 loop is CASTPGHTNYGYTF. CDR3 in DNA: TGTGCCAGCACGCCGGGACACACTAACTATGGCTACACCTTC.

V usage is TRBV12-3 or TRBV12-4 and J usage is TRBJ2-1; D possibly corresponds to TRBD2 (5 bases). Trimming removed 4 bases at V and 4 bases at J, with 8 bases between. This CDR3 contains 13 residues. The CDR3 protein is CASSSTGYNEQFF. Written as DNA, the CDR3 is TGTGCCAGCAGTTCCACGGGATACAATGAGCAGTTCTTC.

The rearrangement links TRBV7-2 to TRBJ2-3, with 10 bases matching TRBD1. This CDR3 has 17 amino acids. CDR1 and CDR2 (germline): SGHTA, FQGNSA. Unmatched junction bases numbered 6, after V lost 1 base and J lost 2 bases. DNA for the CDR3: TGTGCCAGCAGCTTAGAAGGGACAGGGGCCCTCACAGATACGCAGTATTTT. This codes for CASSLEGTGALTDTQYF.

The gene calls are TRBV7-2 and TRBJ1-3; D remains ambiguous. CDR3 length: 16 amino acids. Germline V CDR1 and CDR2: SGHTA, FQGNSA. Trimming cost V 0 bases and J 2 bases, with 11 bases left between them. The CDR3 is CASSLARGSAGNTIYF. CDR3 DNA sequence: TGTGCCAGCAGCTTAGCGCGCGGGTCCGCTGGAAACACCATATATTTT.

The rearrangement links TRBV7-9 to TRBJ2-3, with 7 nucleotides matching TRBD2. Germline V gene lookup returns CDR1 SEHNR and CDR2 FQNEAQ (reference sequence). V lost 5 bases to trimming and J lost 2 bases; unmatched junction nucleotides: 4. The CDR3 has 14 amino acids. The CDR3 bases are TGTGCCAGCAGCCCCAGCGGGATCACAGATACGCAGTATTTT. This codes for CASSPSGITDTQYF.

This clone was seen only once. CDR3 sequence: CASSIDRVQPQHF. The CDR3 DNA reads as TGTGCCAGTAGTATAGACAGGGTACAGCCCCAGCATTTT. The V gene is TRBV19, the J gene TRBJ1-5, with a possible D match to TRBD1 (5 bases). The CDR3 sequence is 13 residues long. Germline V gene sequence: CDR1 LNHDA, CDR2 SQIVND (reference sequence). The ends were cut back, 0 bases at V and 7 bases at J, with 7 bases in the middle.

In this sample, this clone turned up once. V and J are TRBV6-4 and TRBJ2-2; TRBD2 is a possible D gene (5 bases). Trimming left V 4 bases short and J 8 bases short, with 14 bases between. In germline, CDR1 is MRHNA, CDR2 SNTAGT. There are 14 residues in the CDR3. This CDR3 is CASSARSAAGELFF. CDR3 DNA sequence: TGTGCCAGCAGTGCAAGGTCAGCGGCGGGGGAGCTGTTTTTT.

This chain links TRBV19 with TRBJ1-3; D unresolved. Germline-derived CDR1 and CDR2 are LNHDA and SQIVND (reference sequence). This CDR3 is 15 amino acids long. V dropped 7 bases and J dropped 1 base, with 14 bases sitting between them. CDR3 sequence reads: CASTEGSVSGNTIYF. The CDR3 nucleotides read TGTGCCAGTACGGAGGGATCGGTTTCTGGAAACACCATATATTTT.

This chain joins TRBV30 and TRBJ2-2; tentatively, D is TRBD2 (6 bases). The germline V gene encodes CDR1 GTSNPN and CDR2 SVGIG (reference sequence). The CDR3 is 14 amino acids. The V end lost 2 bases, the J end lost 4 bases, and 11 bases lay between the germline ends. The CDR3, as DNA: TGTGCCTGGAGTTTGGCGGGGCTCACCGGGGAGCTGTTTTTT. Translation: CAWSLAGLTGELFF.

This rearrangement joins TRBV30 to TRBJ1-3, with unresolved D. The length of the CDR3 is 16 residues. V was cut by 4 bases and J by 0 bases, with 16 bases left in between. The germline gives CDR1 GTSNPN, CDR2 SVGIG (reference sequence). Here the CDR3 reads CAWKRGDSSSGNTIYF. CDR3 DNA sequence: TGTGCCTGGAAGCGGGGTGACTCAAGCTCTGGAAACACCATATATTTT.

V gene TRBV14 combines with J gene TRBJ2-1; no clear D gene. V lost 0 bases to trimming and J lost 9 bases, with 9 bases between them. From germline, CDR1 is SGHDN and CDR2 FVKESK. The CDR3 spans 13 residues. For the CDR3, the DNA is TGTGCCAGCAGCCAAGACCGCATCGGTGAGCAGTTCTTC. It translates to CASSQDRIGEQFF.

CDR3 sequence reads: CASSVSDTQYF. CDR3 in DNA: TGTGCCAGCAGCGTATCAGATACGCAGTATTTT. This chain uses TRBV13 with TRBJ2-3; D not certain. From germline, CDR1 is PRHDT and CDR2 FYEKMQ (reference sequence). The V and J ends lost 5 bases and 4 bases respectively, with 4 bases between them. The CDR3 runs 11 residues.

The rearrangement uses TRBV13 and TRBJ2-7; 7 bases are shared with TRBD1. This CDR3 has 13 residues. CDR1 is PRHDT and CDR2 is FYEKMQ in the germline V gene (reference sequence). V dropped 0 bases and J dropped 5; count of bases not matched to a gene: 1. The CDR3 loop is CASSLGGGDEQYF. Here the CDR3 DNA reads TGTGCCAGCAGCTTAGGAGGGGGCGACGAGCAGTACTTC.

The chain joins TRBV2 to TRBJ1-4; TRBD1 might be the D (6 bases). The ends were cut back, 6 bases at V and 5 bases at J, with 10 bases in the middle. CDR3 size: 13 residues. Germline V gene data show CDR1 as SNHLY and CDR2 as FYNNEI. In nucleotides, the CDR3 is TGTGCCAGCAGGGACAGCTTAAATGAAAAACTGTTTTTT. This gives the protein CASRDSLNEKLFF.

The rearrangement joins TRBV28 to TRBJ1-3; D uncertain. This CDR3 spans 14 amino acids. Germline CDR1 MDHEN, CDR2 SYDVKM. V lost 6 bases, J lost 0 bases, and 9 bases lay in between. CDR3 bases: TGTGCCAGCAGAAGAGGAAGCTCTGGAAACACCATATATTTT. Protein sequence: CASRRGSSGNTIYF.

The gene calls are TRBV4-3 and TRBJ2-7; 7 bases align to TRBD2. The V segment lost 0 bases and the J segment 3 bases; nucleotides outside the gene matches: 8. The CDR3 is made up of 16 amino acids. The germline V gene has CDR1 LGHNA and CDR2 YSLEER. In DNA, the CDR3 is TGCGCCAGCAGCCAAGATCTGGGCCGGGGGGACTACGAGCAGTACTTC. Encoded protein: CASSQDLGRGDYEQYF.

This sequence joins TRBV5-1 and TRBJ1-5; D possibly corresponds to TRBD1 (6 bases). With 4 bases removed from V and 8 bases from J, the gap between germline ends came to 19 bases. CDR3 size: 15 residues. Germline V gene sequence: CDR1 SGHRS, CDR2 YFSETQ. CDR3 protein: CASSPGAGNEEPQHF. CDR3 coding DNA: TGCGCCAGCAGCCCAGGGGCAGGGAATGAGGAGCCCCAGCATTTT. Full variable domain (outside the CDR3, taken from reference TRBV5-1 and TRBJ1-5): KAGVTQTPRYLIKTRGQQVTLSCSPISGHRSVSWYQQTPGQGLQFLFEYFSETQRNKGNFPGRFSGRQFSNSRSEMNVSTLELGDSALYLCASSPGAGNEEPQHFGDGTRLSIL.